Below, 3 T cell receptor beta chains from the same sample are listed, as sequenced in a study of regulatory T cells in long-lasting Graves disease. Time point reported: newly diagnosed GD, antithyroid drugs for less than 3 months. After RNA was extracted from PBMCs, the TCR library was made from it. Investigators prepared the TCR beta libraries by applying iRepertoire HTBI primers and Arm-PCR of CDR3 regions. Each CDR3 protein gets one entry after TCRdb re-called the multiplex PCR reads with MiXCR. The repertoire has around 500,000 distinct CDR3 sequences, 13% of them found once; the top ten carry 10%. This sample also appeared in a second study, on T cells in Graves' hyperthyroidism and ophthalmopathy.

The starting material was peripheral blood mononuclear cells (PBMCs), obtained at new diagnosis, from a patient treated with antithyroid drugs. All receptors come from a man aged 25-40 years with Graves disease.

Ten or more counts support this clonotype. The chain links TRBV6-1 to TRBJ2-1; D may be TRBD1 or TRBD2 (5 bases each). From germline, CDR1 is MNHNS and CDR2 SASEGT. The CDR3 loop spans 12 amino acids. The ends were cut back, 8 bases at V and 8 bases at J, with 13 bases in the middle. The CDR3 loop reads CASGTERDEQFF. For the CDR3, the DNA is TGTGCCAGCGGGACGGAGAGGGATGAGCAGTTCTTC.

This clonotype was observed many times. The chain carries TRBV29-1 and TRBJ2-1, with 7 bases lining up with TRBD1. The CDR3 covers 14 residues. Germline V CDR1 and CDR2: SQVTM, ANQGSEA. The trim removed 6 bases at V and 3 bases at J, leaving 8 bases unmatched. CDR3 sequence reads: CSVPAGDSYNEQFF. CDR3 coding DNA: TGCAGCGTCCCCGCCGGGGACAGCTACAATGAGCAGTTCTTC.

At least ten counts were recorded for this clonotype. The chain links TRBV7-9 to TRBJ1-4, with a possible D match to TRBD1 (5 bases). V was pared by 5 bases and J by 4 bases, with 14 bases between. Germline V gives CDR1 SEHNR, CDR2 FQNEAQ (reference sequence). The CDR3 has 15 residues. The chain's CDR3 is CASSPTGGSNEKLFF. DNA of the CDR3: TGTGCCAGCAGCCCGACGGGGGGAAGTAATGAAAAACTGTTTTTT. The full variable domain, its missing parts supplied by reference TRBV7-9 and TRBJ1-4, is DTGVSQNPRHKITKRGQNVTFRCDPISEHNRLYWYRQTLGQGPEFLTYFQNEAQLEKSRLLSDRFSAERPKGSFSTLEIQRTEQGDSAMYLCASSPTGGSNEKLFFGSGTQLSVL.